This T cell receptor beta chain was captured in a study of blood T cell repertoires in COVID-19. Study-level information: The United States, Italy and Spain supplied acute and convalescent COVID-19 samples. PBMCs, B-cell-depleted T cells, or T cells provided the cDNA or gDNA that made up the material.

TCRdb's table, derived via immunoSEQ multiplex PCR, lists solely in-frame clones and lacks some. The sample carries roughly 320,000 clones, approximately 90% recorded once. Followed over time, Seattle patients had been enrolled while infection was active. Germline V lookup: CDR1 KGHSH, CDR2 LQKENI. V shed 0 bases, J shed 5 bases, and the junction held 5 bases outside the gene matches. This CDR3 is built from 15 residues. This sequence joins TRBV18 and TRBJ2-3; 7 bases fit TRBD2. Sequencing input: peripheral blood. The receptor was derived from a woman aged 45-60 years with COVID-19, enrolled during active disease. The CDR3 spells CASSPPIWTRDTQYF. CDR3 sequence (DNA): TGTGCCAGCTCACCACCGATTTGGACTAGAGATACGCAGTATTTT.